This T cell receptor (beta chain) was recovered during a study of radiation and T cells in renal cell carcinoma. Findings and caveats of the study: In blood, top tumor clones expanded by 2 weeks, shrinking by 4.

Germline CDR1 reads SGHTA; CDR2 reads FQGNSA. The CDR3 spans 15 residues. V lost 1 base to trimming and J lost 4 bases; unmatched junction nucleotides: 1. The table came from immunoSEQ multiplex PCR; TCRdb's copy has only in-frame clones and leaves some out. The sample lists around 140,000 clones; 86% were seen once. The time point was: blood 4 weeks post-SBRT, at nephrectomy. Treatment in this sample: 15 Gy SBRT to primary tumor, nephrectomy 4 weeks later. Blood was sampled at baseline, 2 weeks and 4 weeks after SBRT. About this clone itself: Its matching antigen is unknown.

Sequenced here: blood, sampled from a patient whose treatment included radiotherapy and nephrectomy. The chain employs TRBV7-2 and TRBJ2-2; 9 bases are a match to TRBD1. The sequence came from a woman aged 45-59 years with renal cell carcinoma. The CDR3 DNA reads as TGTGCCAGCAGCTTAGGGACAGGGGCCACCGGGGAGCTGTTTTTT. Protein product: CASSLGTGATGELFF.